This T cell receptor beta chain derives from a study of T cell responses to AZD1222 COVID-19 vaccine. The study's findings and limits: Donors skewed white British and female; clonal diversity was possibly underestimated. Of spike-specific TCRs, nearly half reportedly target regions left unmutated in variants. None of the repertoires were sampled until the peak T cell response had passed.

In its sample, this clone was seen once. Its specificity is not known. Sequenced by immunoSEQ multiplex PCR; TCRdb stores in-frame clones only, minus some. The repertoire holds roughly 45,000 clones, around four fifths seen once, with 15% to 20% in the top ten. V lost 3 bases and J lost 8, with 18 bases in between. CDR1 is SGHDT and CDR2 is YYEEEE in the germline V gene. This CDR3 has 15 amino acids. V and J are TRBV5-6 and TRBJ1-3; perhaps TRBD1 as D (5 bases). Sample: peripheral blood, taken 28 days after the second AZD1222 dose. This receptor was taken from an adult who received the AZD1222 COVID-19 vaccine. The CDR3 sequence is CASSSTLGEVDTIYF. For the CDR3, the DNA is TGTGCCAGCAGCTCCACCTTGGGGGAAGTGGACACCATATATTTT.